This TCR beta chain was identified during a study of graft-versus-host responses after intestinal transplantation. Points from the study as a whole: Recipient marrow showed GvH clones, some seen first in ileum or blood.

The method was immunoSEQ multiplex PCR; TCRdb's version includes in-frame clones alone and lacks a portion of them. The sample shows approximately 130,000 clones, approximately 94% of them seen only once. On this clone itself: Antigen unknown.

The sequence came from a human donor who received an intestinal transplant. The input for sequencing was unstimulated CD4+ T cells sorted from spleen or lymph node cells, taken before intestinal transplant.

CDR3 loop: CASAGGGSYEQYF. The CDR3 DNA reads as TGTGCCAGCGCGGGGGGCGGCTCCTACGAGCAGTACTTC. The V and J genes are TRBV6-6 and TRBJ2-7; 8 bases map to TRBD2. Per germline, CDR1 MNHNY and CDR2 SVGAGI (reference sequence). The CDR3 is made up of 13 amino acids. The trim removed 8 bases at V and 0 bases at J, leaving 3 bases unmatched.